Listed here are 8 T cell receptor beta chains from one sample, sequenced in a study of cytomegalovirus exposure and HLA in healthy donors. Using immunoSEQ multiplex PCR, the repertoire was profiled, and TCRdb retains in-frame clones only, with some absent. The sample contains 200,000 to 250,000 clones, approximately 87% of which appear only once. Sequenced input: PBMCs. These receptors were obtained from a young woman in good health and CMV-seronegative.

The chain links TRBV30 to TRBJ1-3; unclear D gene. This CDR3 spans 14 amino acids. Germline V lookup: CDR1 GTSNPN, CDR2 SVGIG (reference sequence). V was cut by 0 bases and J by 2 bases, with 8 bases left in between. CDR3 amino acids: CAWSVREAGNTIYF. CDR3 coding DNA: TGTGCCTGGAGTGTACGGGAGGCTGGAAACACCATATATTTT.

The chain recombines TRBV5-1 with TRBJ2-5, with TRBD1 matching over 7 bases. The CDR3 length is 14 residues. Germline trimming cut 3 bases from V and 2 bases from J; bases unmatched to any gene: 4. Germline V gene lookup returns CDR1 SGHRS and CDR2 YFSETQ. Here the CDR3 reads CASSWDSTQETQYF. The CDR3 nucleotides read TGCGCCAGCAGCTGGGACAGTACTCAAGAGACCCAGTACTTC.

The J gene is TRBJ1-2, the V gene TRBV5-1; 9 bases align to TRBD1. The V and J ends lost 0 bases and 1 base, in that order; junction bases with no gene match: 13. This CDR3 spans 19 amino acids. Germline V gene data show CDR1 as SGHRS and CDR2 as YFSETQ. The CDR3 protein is CASSLAPRDREWFNYGYTF. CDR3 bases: TGCGCCAGCAGCTTGGCACCTCGGGACAGGGAATGGTTTAACTATGGCTACACCTTC.

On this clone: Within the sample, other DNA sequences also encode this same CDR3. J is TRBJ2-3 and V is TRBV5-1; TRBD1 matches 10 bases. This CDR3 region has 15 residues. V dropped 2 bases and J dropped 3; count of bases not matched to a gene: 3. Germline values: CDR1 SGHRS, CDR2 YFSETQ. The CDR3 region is CASSFGQGVTDTQYF. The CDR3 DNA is TGCGCCAGCAGCTTCGGACAGGGGGTTACAGATACGCAGTATTTT.

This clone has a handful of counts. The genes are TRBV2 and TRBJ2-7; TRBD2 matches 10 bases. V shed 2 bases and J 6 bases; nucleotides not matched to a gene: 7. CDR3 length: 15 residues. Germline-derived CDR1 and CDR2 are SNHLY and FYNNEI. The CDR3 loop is CASSELASGGSEQYF. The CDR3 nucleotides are TGTGCCAGCAGTGAACTGGCTAGCGGGGGCTCCGAGCAGTACTTC. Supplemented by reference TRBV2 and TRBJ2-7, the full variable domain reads EPEVTQTPSHQVTQMGQEVILRCVPISNHLYFYWYRQILGQKVEFLVSFYNNEISEKSEIFDDQFSVERPDGSNFTLKIRSTKLEDSAMYFCASSELASGGSEQYFGPGTRLTVT.

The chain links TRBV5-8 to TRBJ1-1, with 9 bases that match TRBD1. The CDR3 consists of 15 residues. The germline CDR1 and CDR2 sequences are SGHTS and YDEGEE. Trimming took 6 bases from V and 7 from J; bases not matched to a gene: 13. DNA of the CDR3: TGTGCCAGCATAATATCCGGGACAGGGTCGGTTGAAGCTTTCTTT. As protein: CASIISGTGSVEAFF.

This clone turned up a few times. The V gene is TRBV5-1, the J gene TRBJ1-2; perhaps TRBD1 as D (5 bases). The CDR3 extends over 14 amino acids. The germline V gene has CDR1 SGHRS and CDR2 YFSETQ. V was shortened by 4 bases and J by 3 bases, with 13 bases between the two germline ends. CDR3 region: CASSQGDGYYGYTF. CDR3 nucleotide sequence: TGCGCCAGCAGCCAAGGGGACGGGTACTATGGCTACACCTTC.

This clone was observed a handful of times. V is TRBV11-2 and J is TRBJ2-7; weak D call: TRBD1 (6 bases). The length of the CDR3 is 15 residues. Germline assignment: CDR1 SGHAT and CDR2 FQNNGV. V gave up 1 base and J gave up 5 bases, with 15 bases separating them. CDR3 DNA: TGTGCCAGCAGCTTAGGGCTGGGGGCGAACGACGAGCAGTACTTC. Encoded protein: CASSLGLGANDEQYF.